A single sample is the source of the 5 T cell receptor beta chains below, sequenced in a study of beta chain features in type 1 diabetes. Expressed TCRB transcripts were sequenced after all isolated RNA was converted to cDNA. TCRdb's table, derived via immunoSEQ multiplex PCR, lists solely in-frame clones and lacks some. The sample consists of about 240,000 clones, 25% to 30% of them appearing once. The sample comprised central memory CD4+ T cells from blood. These receptors all come from a man under 40 in good health.

The V gene is TRBV29-1, the J gene TRBJ2-1; no firm D call. Trimming removed 2 bases from V and 3 bases from J, with 11 bases in between. Germline lookup yields CDR1 SQVTM and CDR2 ANQGSEA. The CDR3 runs to 14 residues. As DNA, the CDR3 is TGCAGCGTTGAACCTCCACCAATCTACAATGAGCAGTTCTTC. Translation gives CSVEPPPIYNEQFF.

Comments on this clone: A much larger clone is a single base away; this may be a read error. The chain couples TRBV5-8 to TRBJ2-4, with unresolved D. The CDR3 covers 14 residues. Per germline, CDR1 SGHTS and CDR2 YDEGEE. The CDR3 coding sequence is TGTGCCATCAGCTTAGCACTAGCCAAAAACATTCAGTACTTC. Its translation is CAISLALAKNIQYF.

This sequence joins TRBV12-5 and TRBJ2-1; TRBD2 matches at 7 bases. This CDR3 is built from 14 residues. Germline values: CDR1 LGHNT, CDR2 FRNRAP. With 1 base clipped from V and 7 bases from J, the junction kept 4 bases outside the gene matches. CDR3 protein: CASGLGTSLNEQFF. DNA of the CDR3: TGTGCTAGTGGTTTGGGGACTAGTCTAAATGAGCAGTTCTTC.

On this clone itself: In the same sample, other DNA sequences code for this CDR3. V usage is TRBV27 and J usage is TRBJ2-4; 8 positions agree with TRBD1. The V gene end was trimmed by 4 bases and the J gene end by 0 bases; junction bases not matched to a gene: 11. The CDR3 extends over 18 amino acids. CDR1 is MNHEY, CDR2 SMNVEV, per germline (reference sequence). CDR3 sequence (DNA): TGTGCCAGCAGTTCCGGGACAGGTCTTGACCTAGCCAAAAACATTCAGTACTTC. Translated, it gives CASSSGTGLDLAKNIQYF.

In this sample, this clone turned up a few times. The chain links TRBV29-1 to TRBJ2-7, with D perhaps matching TRBD2 (6 bases). V was pared by 0 bases and J by 10 bases, with 16 bases between. This CDR3 contains 13 residues. Germline assignment: CDR1 SQVTM and CDR2 ANQGSEA. The CDR3 spells CSVEDSAGPTQYF. In nucleotides, the CDR3 is TGCAGCGTTGAAGATAGTGCGGGACCTACCCAGTACTTC.